One sample yielded the 17 T cell receptor beta chains listed below, sequenced in a study of blood T cells in healthy people across ages. A sample-barcoded 5' primer and a J-beta primer mix were used in a second PCR of roughly 7 to 12 cycles. In TCRdb, the 5' RACE reads were re-called with MiXCR into one record per CDR3 protein. The sample has about 730,000 distinct CDR3 sequences, approximately 43% seen once. Sequenced sample: blood. These receptors were taken from a woman aged 60-75 years in good health.

This clonotype was seen a handful of times. V and J are TRBV7-2 and TRBJ1-2, with a tentative D call TRBD1 (6 bases). The V end lost 5 bases, the J end lost 7 bases, and 17 bases lay between the germline ends. The CDR3 has 14 amino acids. CDR1 is SGHTA and CDR2 is FQGNSA in the germline V gene. CDR3 residues: CASSRGGREAGYTF. DNA of the CDR3: TGTGCCAGCAGCCGGGGGGGCAGGGAAGCTGGCTACACCTTC.

The rearrangement uses TRBV6-5 and TRBJ1-1, with 7 bases lining up with TRBD1. Trimming took 6 bases from V and 5 from J; bases not matched to a gene: 9. The germline V gene encodes CDR1 MNHEY and CDR2 SVGAGI. The CDR3 totals 14 residues. Written as DNA, the CDR3 is TGTGCCAGCAGACGAGGTCAGGGGGGAACTGAAGCTTTCTTT. Residues: CASRRGQGGTEAFF.

As regards this clonotype: This clone may be a read error of a much larger clone one base away. V usage is TRBV6-5 and J usage is TRBJ2-7; a weak D match, TRBD2 (6 bases). V was shortened by 6 bases and J by 7 bases, with 25 bases between the two germline ends. The CDR3 has 16 amino acids. Germline CDR1 reads MNHEY; CDR2 reads SVGAGI. Here the CDR3 DNA reads TGTGCCAGCAGACCGCTAAATGGGGAGGTATACAATGAGCAGTACTTC. This gives the protein CASRPLNGEVYNEQYF.

The chain joins TRBV20-1 to TRBJ1-6, with 7 bases that match TRBD1. V lost 1 base, J lost 8 bases, and 5 bases stayed unmatched. Germline CDR1 is DFQATT and CDR2 is SNEGSKA (reference sequence). This CDR3 has 14 amino acids. In DNA form, the CDR3 reads TGCAGTGCTAGAGTCCCCGGGACAGATTCACCCCTCCACTTT. Its translation: CSARVPGTDSPLHF.

This clonotype was seen many times. V usage is TRBV7-2 and J usage is TRBJ2-1; D is unresolved. Germline V gene sequence: CDR1 SGHTA, CDR2 FQGNSA. The length of the CDR3 is 12 residues. V dropped 1 base and J dropped 10 bases, with 8 bases sitting between them. The CDR3 DNA follows: TGTGCCAGCAGCTTAGGACTCCAGGAGCAGTTCTTC. Translation: CASSLGLQEQFF.

The V gene is TRBV20-1, the J gene TRBJ1-1; D gene ambiguous. Trimming removed 0 bases at V and 0 bases at J, with 14 bases between. The germline V gene has CDR1 DFQATT and CDR2 SNEGSKA (reference sequence). CDR3 size: 16 residues. The CDR3 region has the DNA TGCAGTGCTAGAGAAGGGCCAGGATATATGAACACTGAAGCTTTCTTT. Protein: CSAREGPGYMNTEAFF.

V is TRBV4-1 and J is TRBJ2-3, with D possibly matching TRBD2 (6 bases). Germline CDR1 MGHRA, CDR2 YSYEKL. V was clipped by 0 bases and J by 4 bases, with 14 bases between them. This CDR3 region has 16 residues. This chain's CDR3 is CASSQDSGLAADTQYF. In nucleotides, the CDR3 is TGCGCCAGCAGCCAAGATTCCGGCTTAGCGGCAGATACGCAGTATTTT.

This clonotype was picked up many times. V usage is TRBV7-2 and J usage is TRBJ2-3; D is tentatively TRBD1 or TRBD2 (6 bases each). V dropped 6 bases and J dropped 2 bases, with 12 bases sitting between them. CDR1 and CDR2 from the germline V gene are SGHTA and FQGNSA. This CDR3 has 14 residues. This CDR3 reads CASRGGGLTDTQYF. DNA for the CDR3: TGTGCCAGCAGGGGTGGGGGGCTCACAGATACGCAGTATTTT.

Ten or more counts support this clonotype. The rearrangement joins TRBV12-3 or TRBV12-4 to TRBJ2-7, with D perhaps TRBD1 (6 bases). This CDR3 has 13 residues. V lost 7 bases and J 6 bases, leaving 16 bases between the germline ends. CDR3: CASTTGHSPEQYF. In nucleotides, the CDR3 is TGTGCCAGCACCACGGGACATAGTCCCGAGCAGTACTTC.

The V call is TRBV27, the J call TRBJ2-3, with a tentative D call TRBD2 (5 bases). Per germline, CDR1 MNHEY and CDR2 SMNVEV (reference sequence). The CDR3 has 18 amino acids. V gave up 2 bases and J gave up 0 bases, with 18 bases separating them. CDR3 coding DNA: TGTGCCAGCAGTTTACGCCCCCTCTCGCGGACTAGCACAGATACGCAGTATTTT. It yields the protein CASSLRPLSRTSTDTQYF.

In its sample, this clonotype was seen a few times. The genes are TRBV5-1 and TRBJ2-7; D is unresolved. In germline, CDR1 is SGHRS, CDR2 YFSETQ. The CDR3 sequence is 14 residues long. Trimming shortened V by 0 bases and J by 2 bases, and 9 bases separated the two germline ends. The chain's CDR3 is CASSLGQSTYEQYF. CDR3 nucleotides: TGCGCCAGCAGCTTGGGCCAGAGCACCTACGAGCAGTACTTC.

V and J are TRBV19 and TRBJ1-1; D may be TRBD1 (6 bases). V shed 2 bases and J shed 11 bases, with 21 bases lying between them. Germline lookup yields CDR1 LNHDA and CDR2 SQIVND (reference sequence). CDR3 length: 15 amino acids. CDR3 sequence: CASSIRQDRSYKAFF. CDR3 DNA: TGTGCCAGTAGTATAAGACAGGACAGATCTTATAAGGCTTTCTTT.

The genes are TRBV15 and TRBJ2-1; D call uncertain. The ends were cut back, 3 bases at V and 4 bases at J, with 10 bases in the middle. Germline values: CDR1 LNHNV, CDR2 YYDKDF (reference sequence). This CDR3 has 14 amino acids. The CDR3 sequence: CATSSVIEYNEQFF. DNA for the CDR3: TGTGCCACCAGCAGTGTTATTGAGTACAATGAGCAGTTCTTC. The full variable domain, its missing parts supplied by reference TRBV15 and TRBJ2-1, is DAMVIQNPRYQVTQFGKPVTLSCSQTLNHNVMYWYQQKSSQAPKLLFHYYDKDFNNEADTPDNFQSRRPNTSFCFLDIRSPGLGDTAMYLCATSSVIEYNEQFFGPGTRLTVL.

This clonotype has more than one count but fewer than ten. V and J are TRBV6-4 and TRBJ1-1, with D maybe TRBD1 (6 bases). The germline V and J ends were trimmed by 6 bases and 4 bases, with 15 bases remaining between them. The germline V gene has CDR1 MRHNA and CDR2 SNTAGT. CDR3 size: 14 residues. DNA for the CDR3: TGTGCCAGCAGCCCCAACCAGGGGTCCACTGAAGCTTTCTTT. This translates into CASSPNQGSTEAFF.

A few counts support this clonotype. The V call is TRBV6-2 or TRBV6-3, the J call TRBJ2-3; TRBD2 matches at 9 bases. The CDR3 is 18 amino acids. Germline-derived CDR1 and CDR2 are MNHEY and SVGEGT. The J segment lost 0 bases and the V segment lost 7 bases, leaving 14 bases of the junction unmatched. This CDR3 is CASTSARASGMSTDTQYF. Written as DNA, the CDR3 is TGTGCCAGCACTTCTGCGAGGGCTAGCGGGATGAGCACAGATACGCAGTATTTT.

The chain couples TRBV24-1 to TRBJ2-5; D possibly corresponds to TRBD1 (7 bases). The V and J ends lost 4 bases and 5 bases respectively, with 16 bases between them. The germline CDR1 and CDR2 sequences are KGHDR and SFDVKD. CDR3 length equals 15 residues. As DNA, the CDR3 is TGTGCCACCAGTGACTTTACAGGGGCGGGGGAGACCCAGTACTTC. Protein product: CATSDFTGAGETQYF.

On this clonotype: Mismatch with germline at one junction end may stem from a read error. The chain links TRBV6-5 to TRBJ2-6; no reliable D call. This CDR3 has 15 amino acids. The germline CDR1 and CDR2 sequences are MNHEY and SVGAGI. The CDR3 DNA sequence: TGTGCCGGCAGTTACTCGAGGCCTGGGGCCAACGTCCTGACTTTC. Residues: CAGSYSRPGANVLTF.